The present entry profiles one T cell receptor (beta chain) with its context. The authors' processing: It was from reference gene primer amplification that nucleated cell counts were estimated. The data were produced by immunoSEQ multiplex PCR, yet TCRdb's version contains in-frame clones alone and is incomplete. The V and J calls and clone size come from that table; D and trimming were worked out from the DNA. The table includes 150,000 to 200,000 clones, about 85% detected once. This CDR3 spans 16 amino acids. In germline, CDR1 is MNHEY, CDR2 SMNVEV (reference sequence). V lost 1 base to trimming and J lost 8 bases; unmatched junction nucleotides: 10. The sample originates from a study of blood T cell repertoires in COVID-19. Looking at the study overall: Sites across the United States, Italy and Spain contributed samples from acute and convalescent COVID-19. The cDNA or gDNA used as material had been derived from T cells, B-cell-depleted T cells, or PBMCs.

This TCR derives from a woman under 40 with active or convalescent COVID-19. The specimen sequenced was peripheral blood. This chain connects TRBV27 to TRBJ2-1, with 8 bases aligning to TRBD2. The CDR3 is CASSLFQAGARDEQFF. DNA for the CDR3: TGTGCCAGCAGTTTATTCCAAGCGGGAGCTCGGGATGAGCAGTTCTTC.